This TCR beta chain was sequenced in a study of vaccination effects on CD4 cells after COVID-19. This clone occurred a few times. The antigen remains unidentified. Trimming left V 4 bases short and J 3 bases short, with 10 bases between. This CDR3 region has 14 residues. Per germline, CDR1 SGDLS and CDR2 YYNGEE. Clones were sequenced by immunoSEQ multiplex PCR, and TCRdb holds only the in-frame ones, with some missing. The repertoire holds 65,000 to 95,000 clones, with roughly 73% as singletons. Viral peptide pool expansion of antigen-specific CD4+ T cells preceded sequencing in the ViraFEST assay. CD4+ T cell isolation took place after about nine days of culture. Either the BNT162b2 or mRNA-1273 vaccine was given to participants in two doses.

The receptor was derived from a human donor who received a COVID-19 vaccine. The sequenced sample was CD4+ T cells from PBMCs cultured with HCoV-OC43 spike peptides, obtained after COVID-19 vaccination. The subset is: HCoV-OC43 spike overlapping peptide pool stimulation. The chain has TRBV9 and TRBJ2-2, with D unresolved. For the CDR3, the DNA is TGTGCCAGCAGCCCTGGGCCCCACACCGGGGAGCTGTTTTTT. This gives the protein CASSPGPHTGELFF.